Below are 28 T cell receptor beta chains sequenced from a single sample in a study of T cells after yellow fever vaccination. MiXCR, applied by TCRdb to the 5' RACE reads, yields one record per CDR3 protein. There are about 550,000 distinct CDR3 sequences in the sample; less than 20% occur only once, and around 15% lies in the top ten. Sequences were derived from PBMCs, sampled 15 days after the yellow fever booster vaccination. All receptors come from a young man who received the YFV17D yellow fever vaccine.

This clonotype was counted a few times. The chain links TRBV6-2 or TRBV6-3 to TRBJ2-1; 10 bases match TRBD1. The length of the CDR3 is 15 residues. V shed 7 bases and J 9 bases; nucleotides not matched to a gene: 12. Germline V gene data show CDR1 as MNHEY and CDR2 as SVGEGT. DNA for the CDR3: TGTGCCAGCACCGAAGACAGGGGGCTTAGTTTTGAGCAGTTCTTC. It is translated as CASTEDRGLSFEQFF.

J is TRBJ2-5 and V is TRBV3-1, with D hard to call. The CDR3 runs to 13 residues. Germline V gene sequence: CDR1 LGHDT, CDR2 YNNKEL (reference sequence). Between the trimmed V and J ends, which lost 3 bases and 2 bases, there was a span of 7 bases. The CDR3 region has the DNA TGTGCCAGCAGCCAGGGCAGACAAGAGACCCAGTACTTC. Encoded protein: CASSQGRQETQYF.

The chain couples TRBV7-2 to TRBJ2-1; D perhaps matches TRBD2 (5 bases). Trimming removed 11 bases at V and 9 bases at J, with 20 bases between. Germline-derived CDR1 and CDR2 are SGHTA and FQGNSA. This CDR3 contains 13 residues. The CDR3 coding sequence is TGTGCCGGCTCCGAGTCCTTAGCGAGTGAGCAGTTCTTC. Residues: CAGSESLASEQFF.

CDR3 amino acids: CASSYSFEQYF. The CDR3 nucleotides read TGTGCCAGCAGTTACTCGTTCGAGCAGTACTTC. The chain links TRBV6-2 or TRBV6-3 to TRBJ2-7; D is unclear. Trimming shortened V by 0 bases and J by 6 bases, and 3 bases separated the two germline ends. The length of the CDR3 is 11 residues. Germline V CDR1 and CDR2: MNHEY, SVGEGT.

This clonotype has only a few counts. The J gene is TRBJ2-2, the V gene TRBV7-3; 9 positions match TRBD1. The CDR3 spans 16 residues. Germline V CDR1 and CDR2: SGHTA, FQGTGA. Trimming took 5 bases from V and 5 from J; bases not matched to a gene: 9. The CDR3 DNA reads as TGTGCCAGCAGCGCGCCGGGACAGGGATCTACCGGGGAGCTGTTTTTT. It yields the protein CASSAPGQGSTGELFF.

In the case of this clonotype: One junction end does not reproduce the germline sequence, and a read error may be involved. The chain couples TRBV5-1 to TRBJ2-1, with 9 bases matching TRBD2. This CDR3 has 13 residues. The germline CDR1 and CDR2 sequences are SGHRS and YFSETQ. CDR3 nucleotide sequence: TGCGCCAGCGGACTAGCGTTAAACAATGAGCAATTCTTC. This encodes CASGLALNNEQFF.

The rearrangement joins TRBV7-2 to TRBJ2-1; TRBD2 matches at 11 bases. The CDR3 runs to 16 residues. Germline trimming cut 5 bases from V and 7 bases from J; bases unmatched to any gene: 10. In germline, CDR1 is SGHTA, CDR2 FQGNSA. CDR3 sequence: CASSAISGRGRNEQFF. The CDR3 DNA is TGTGCCAGCAGCGCCATTAGCGGGAGGGGGAGGAATGAGCAGTTCTTC.

This clonotype showed up many times. J is TRBJ2-7 and V is TRBV7-9; 8 bases fit TRBD1. This CDR3 has 15 amino acids. With V trimmed by 0 bases and J by 3 bases, 4 bases remained unmatched. Germline V lookup: CDR1 SEHNR, CDR2 FQNEAQ (reference sequence). The CDR3 loop reads CASSLAGTGGYEQYF. CDR3 coding DNA: TGTGCCAGCAGCTTAGCGGGGACAGGAGGCTACGAGCAGTACTTC.

Only a few counts were recorded for this clonotype. The V call is TRBV10-3, the J call TRBJ2-5, with TRBD2 as a possible D gene (6 bases). Per the germline V gene, CDR1 is ENHRY and CDR2 is SYGVKD. Trimming shortened V by 5 bases and J by 4 bases, and 11 bases separated the two germline ends. The CDR3 has 13 amino acids. CDR3 sequence reads: CAISFSSAETQYF. DNA of the CDR3: TGTGCCATCAGTTTTTCTAGCGCAGAGACCCAGTACTTC.

The chain joins TRBV29-1 to TRBJ2-3, with 10 nucleotides matching TRBD2. Trimming took 6 bases from V and 3 from J; bases not matched to a gene: 9. The germline CDR1 and CDR2 sequences are SQVTM and ANQGSEA. The CDR3 spans 15 residues. The CDR3 DNA is TGCAGCGTAGATAGCGGGAGGCGAGGTACAGATACGCAGTATTTT. Its translation is CSVDSGRRGTDTQYF.

A few counts support this clonotype. The chain joins TRBV7-8 to TRBJ2-7; 9 bases are shared with TRBD2. The CDR3 runs 15 residues. Germline-derived CDR1 and CDR2 are SGHVS and FQNEAQ. J lost 6 bases, V lost 1 base, and 7 bases had no gene match. The CDR3 DNA reads as TGTGCCAGCAGCTTAGATTCGGCGGGAGGGTCCGAGCAGTACTTC. Translated: CASSLDSAGGSEQYF. The variable domain in full, with the rest retrieved from reference TRBV7-8 and TRBJ2-7, is GAGVSQSPRYKVAKRGQDVALRCDPISGHVSLFWYQQALGQGPEFLTYFQNEAQLDKSGLPSDRFFAERPEGSVSTLKIQRTQQEDSAVYLCASSLDSAGGSEQYFGPGTRLTVT.

This clonotype was picked up many times. The V call is TRBV5-1, the J call TRBJ2-2; D might be TRBD1 or TRBD2, each matching 5 bases. Trimming removed 4 bases from V and 4 bases from J, with 11 bases in between. The CDR3 consists of 14 residues. Looked up from germline, CDR1 is SGHRS and CDR2 is YFSETQ. CDR3 sequence: CASSPGRITGELFF. The CDR3 region has the DNA TGCGCCAGCAGCCCGGGACGGATCACCGGGGAGCTGTTTTTT.

This sequence joins TRBV5-4 and TRBJ2-7; D is perhaps TRBD2 (6 bases). The CDR3 consists of 14 residues. The V gene lost 2 bases and the J gene lost 2 bases, with 11 bases spanning the gap. Germline assignment: CDR1 SGHNT and CDR2 YYREEE (reference sequence). CDR3 amino acids: CASSLNSGAYEQYF. CDR3 nucleotides: TGTGCCAGCAGCTTAAATTCGGGGGCCTACGAGCAGTACTTC.

This clonotype occurred a few times. V is TRBV20-1 and J is TRBJ2-2; 7 nucleotides align to TRBD2. V trimming: 5 bases; J trimming: 6 bases; junction bases outside the gene matches: 12. Germline CDR1 and CDR2: DFQATT and SNEGSKA (reference sequence). The length of the CDR3 is 15 residues. CDR3 coding DNA: TGCAGTGCTCGGGTTTCTAGCGGTGCGTCCGGGGAGCTGTTTTTT. Translation: CSARVSSGASGELFF.

The rearrangement links TRBV7-2 to TRBJ2-7; the D is unclear. CDR1 is SGHTA and CDR2 is FQGNSA in the germline V gene. V was trimmed by 1 base and J by 2 bases, leaving 15 bases between them. The CDR3 has 16 residues. The CDR3 region is CASSLVGWRTTYEQYF. Here the CDR3 DNA reads TGTGCCAGCAGCTTAGTTGGGTGGCGGACCACCTACGAGCAGTACTTC.

The chain uses TRBV25-1 and TRBJ2-1; 8 nucleotides match TRBD1. This CDR3 spans 15 amino acids. Germline V gives CDR1 MGHDK, CDR2 SYGVNS. V trimming: 6 bases; J trimming: 5 bases; junction bases outside the gene matches: 9. CDR3 nucleotides: TGTGCCAGCAGCGCAGACAGGGGCAAACACAATGAGCAGTTCTTC. Residues: CASSADRGKHNEQFF.

This sequence joins TRBV12-3 or TRBV12-4 and TRBJ2-1; 7 bases agree with TRBD1. Germline trimming cut 6 bases from V and 8 bases from J; bases unmatched to any gene: 10. This CDR3 comprises 14 residues. CDR3 coding DNA: TGTGCCAGCAGGTCCCGGGACAGTAGGCATGAGCAGTTCTTC. Amino acid sequence: CASRSRDSRHEQFF.

This rearrangement joins TRBV28 to TRBJ2-7, with D maybe TRBD2 (5 bases). Trimming removed 2 bases from V and 0 bases from J, with 11 bases in between. CDR3 length equals 15 residues. CDR1 and CDR2 (germline): MDHEN, SYDVKM. The CDR3 bases are TGTGCCAGCAGTTTAGGTGCGGGTAGCTCCTACGAGCAGTACTTC. Amino acid sequence: CASSLGAGSSYEQYF.

This clonotype was picked up many times. The chain uses TRBV5-1 and TRBJ2-1; TRBD1 agrees at 8 bases. V shed 0 bases, J shed 3 bases, and the junction held 2 bases outside the gene matches. The CDR3 runs to 15 residues. Germline V gives CDR1 SGHRS, CDR2 YFSETQ. This CDR3 reads CASSLGDRHYNEQFF. The CDR3 bases are TGCGCCAGCAGCTTGGGGGACAGGCACTACAATGAGCAGTTCTTC.

The J gene is TRBJ2-1, the V gene TRBV5-1, with 8 bases identical to TRBD2. V lost 4 bases and J lost 10; bases outside the gene matches: 10. Germline CDR1 and CDR2: SGHRS and YFSETQ. The CDR3 loop spans 14 amino acids. CDR3 region: CASSPRVVAGEQFF. The CDR3 coding sequence is TGCGCCAGCAGCCCAAGAGTCGTAGCGGGGGAGCAGTTCTTC.

V is TRBV4-3 and J is TRBJ2-1; D gene unclear. Trimming shortened V by 4 bases and J by 0 bases, and 7 bases separated the two germline ends. The CDR3 loop spans 14 amino acids. Germline V CDR1 and CDR2: LGHNA, YSLEER. The CDR3 loop reads CASSPWGSYNEQFF. Here the CDR3 DNA reads TGCGCCAGCAGCCCCTGGGGCTCCTACAATGAGCAGTTCTTC.

This clonotype has a handful of counts. J is TRBJ2-5 and V is TRBV3-1; TRBD2 might be the D (5 bases). The CDR3 sequence is 15 residues long. Deletions cut 3 bases from V and 2 bases from J, with 13 bases between. Germline CDR1 LGHDT, CDR2 YNNKEL (reference sequence). The CDR3 protein is CASSHLTTRQETQYF. For the CDR3, the DNA is TGTGCCAGCAGCCATTTGACTACCAGACAAGAGACCCAGTACTTC.

Only a few counts were recorded for this clonotype. The gene calls are TRBV7-3 and TRBJ2-1; 7 nucleotides agree with TRBD2. This CDR3 spans 15 amino acids. Germline CDR1 is SGHTA and CDR2 is FQGTGA. J was trimmed by 10 bases and V by 3 bases; bases with no gene match: 12. CDR3 sequence (DNA): TGTGCCAGCAGCTTGGGTGGGAGGGCAGTGGGGGAGCAGTTCTTC. This codes for CASSLGGRAVGEQFF.

The chain combines TRBV20-1 with TRBJ2-6, with 7 bases aligning to TRBD1. V shed 2 bases and J 0 bases; nucleotides not matched to a gene: 4. Per the germline V gene, CDR1 is DFQATT and CDR2 is SNEGSKA (reference sequence). This CDR3 is 16 amino acids long. The CDR3 is CSARNRGPSGANVLTF. In DNA form, the CDR3 reads TGCAGTGCTAGAAACAGGGGCCCCTCTGGGGCCAACGTCCTGACTTTC.

This clonotype was seen more than once but under ten times. V gene TRBV6-1 combines with J gene TRBJ2-5; the match to TRBD2 covers 11 bases. Germline values: CDR1 MNHNS, CDR2 SASEGT. The CDR3 length is 18 residues. V trimming: 4 bases; J trimming: 5 bases; junction bases outside the gene matches: 15. The CDR3 region has the DNA TGTGCCAGCAGTGCCGAGGCGGGACTAGCGGTTACCGCGGAGACCCAGTACTTC. Translation: CASSAEAGLAVTAETQYF.

This clonotype turned up a few times. The chain employs TRBV28 and TRBJ2-3; D gene unclear. The CDR3 spans 15 residues. The germline V gene encodes CDR1 MDHEN and CDR2 SYDVKM. V shed 6 bases and J shed 0 bases, with 13 bases lying between them. The DNA of the CDR3 is TGTGCCAGCAGCCTACCGGGCCTAAGCACAGATACGCAGTATTTT. Its translation is CASSLPGLSTDTQYF.

The chain couples TRBV5-1 to TRBJ2-1, with 7 bases fitting TRBD2. Germline lookup yields CDR1 SGHRS and CDR2 YFSETQ. The CDR3 length is 15 residues. V was clipped by 0 bases and J by 3 bases; unmatched bases: 3. The CDR3 nucleotides are TGCGCCAGCAGCTTGGTTCCTAGCGGCTACAATGAGCAGTTCTTC. Translating gives CASSLVPSGYNEQFF. Full variable domain (missing parts from reference TRBV5-1 and TRBJ2-1): KAGVTQTPRYLIKTRGQQVTLSCSPISGHRSVSWYQQTPGQGLQFLFEYFSETQRNKGNFPGRFSGRQFSNSRSEMNVSTLELGDSALYLCASSLVPSGYNEQFFGPGTRLTVL.

This clonotype was observed a few times. The chain combines TRBV12-3 or TRBV12-4 with TRBJ2-5; 11 positions match TRBD1. V gave up 4 bases and J gave up 5 bases; unmatched junction bases: 6. The CDR3 covers 15 residues. The CDR3 region has the DNA TGTGCCAGCAGTTGGGACAGGGGGAATGTCGAGACCCAGTACTTC. Protein: CASSWDRGNVETQYF.